These T cell receptor beta chains were read from a single sample in a study of shared clonotypes between healthy human individuals. The method was immunoSEQ multiplex PCR; TCRdb's version includes in-frame clones alone and lacks a portion of them. The data contain fewer than 3 million clones, 85% to 95% of them singletons. The sequencing sample was made of naive CD4+ T cells from PBMCs. The source of these receptors is a man in his late teens or twenties in good health. Some clones in this sample may be carry-over from other donors' samples. Both conserved end residues are part of each CDR3. The D gene is left open where the match is weak. The size entry is marked missing in some rows and otherwise reads once, few, many or a size class.

. TRBJ2-4 . TRBV4-1 CASSQERRQGGIQYF TGCGCCAGCAGCCAAGAGAGACGGCAAGGAGGCATTCAGTACTTC
TRBD1 TRBJ2-7 . TRBV6-5 CASRYRDRVANEQYF TGTGCCAGCAGGTACCGGGACAGGGTGGCAAACGAGCAGTACTTC
TRBD1 TRBJ1-2 . TRBV4-3 CASSQGGQTPWYGYTF TGCGCCAGCAGCCAGGGGGGACAGACTCCTTGGTATGGCTACACCTTC
. TRBJ2-3 . TRBV27 CASSLKRTDTQYF TGTGCCAGCAGTCTCAAACGCACAGATACGCAGTATTTT
. TRBJ2-2 . TRBV28 CASSLGGTRGTGELFF TGTGCCAGCAGTTTAGGCGGTACTCGGGGGACCGGGGAGCTGTTTTTT
TRBD1 TRBJ2-3 . TRBV7-2 CASSGQGAISTDTQYF TGTGCCAGCAGCGGGCAGGGGGCGATTAGCACAGATACGCAGTATTTT
. TRBJ2-1 . TRBV6-5 CASISGVEQFF TGTGCCAGCATCTCTGGGGTAGAGCAGTTCTTC
. TRBJ1-2 . TRBV7-3 CASSLTGTGNYGYTF TGTGCCAGCAGCTTAACTGGGACTGGTAACTATGGCTACACCTTC
TRBD2 TRBJ2-3 . TRBV7-2 CASSLTSGTSLDTQYF TGTGCCAGCAGCTTAACTAGCGGGACCTCTTTGGATACGCAGTATTTT
. TRBJ2-1 . TRBV30 CAWSTGPYNEQFF TGTGCCTGGAGTACAGGTCCCTACAATGAGCAGTTCTTC
. TRBJ1-5 . TRBV6-6 CASSRGQTSNQPQHF TGTGCCAGCAGCCGCGGACAGACGAGCAATCAGCCCCAGCATTTT
TRBD2 TRBJ2-1 . TRBV7-8 CASSVTSGHNEQFF TGTGCCAGCAGCGTGACTAGCGGTCACAATGAGCAGTTCTTC
. TRBJ2-3 . TRBV29-1 CSGDSGSNTQYF TGCAGCGGAGACAGTGGGTCCAATACGCAGTATTTT
TRBD1 TRBJ2-3 . TRBV28 CASNPDDRATQYF TGTGCCAGCAACCCAGACGACAGGGCTACGCAGTATTTT
. TRBJ1-2 . TRBV28 CASSLSDSTTQGYTF TGTGCCAGCAGTTTATCAGACAGCACCACGCAAGGCTACACCTTC
. TRBJ1-2 . TRBV6-1 CASSEGGTGGYTF TGTGCCAGCAGTGAAGGAGGCACAGGGGGCTACACCTTC
. TRBJ1-2 . TRBV9 CASSPRTYLSYGYTF TGTGCCAGCAGCCCTCGGACGTATTTAAGCTATGGCTACACCTTC
. TRBJ1-1 . TRBV5-8 CASSLFKNTEAFF TGTGCCAGCAGCTTGTTTAAGAACACTGAAGCTTTCTTT
. TRBJ1-5 . TRBV18 CASSPTENQPQHF TGTGCCAGCTCCCCCACGGAGAATCAGCCCCAGCATTTT
. TRBJ2-7 . TRBV18 CASSPPAGTTYEQYF TGTGCCAGCTCACCACCGGCAGGGACGACCTACGAGCAGTACTTC
TRBD1 TRBJ1-4 . TRBV9 CASSVDRHRGEKLFF TGTGCCAGCAGCGTAGATCGGCACAGGGGTGAAAAACTGTTTTTT
. TRBJ2-5 . TRBV5-4 CASSLVGGGETQYF TGTGCCAGCAGCTTGGTCGGAGGAGGAGAGACCCAGTACTTC
TRBD2 TRBJ2-7 once TRBV6-6 CASGAGEIYEQYF TGTGCCAGTGGGGCGGGAGAAATCTACGAGCAGTACTTC
. TRBJ2-3 . TRBV10-3 CAISDSRRTDTQYF TGTGCCATCAGCGACTCCCGCCGCACAGATACGCAGTATTTT
. TRBJ2-1 . TRBV18 CASSSGLAQLVENEQFF TGTGCCAGCTCATCCGGTTTAGCCCAACTTGTTGAAAATGAGCAGTTCTTC
. TRBJ2-1 . TRBV19 CASSITDSYNEQFF TGTGCCAGTAGTATAACAGACTCCTACAATGAGCAGTTCTTC
. TRBJ2-3 . TRBV25-1 CASSERDSRADTQYF TGTGCCAGCAGTGAGAGGGACTCCCGGGCAGATACGCAGTATTTT
. TRBJ1-1 . TRBV29-1 CSVGGTGFAGEAFF TGCAGCGTGGGGGGTACGGGGTTCGCGGGTGAAGCTTTCTTT
TRBD1 TRBJ2-5 . TRBV2 CASTDRGETQYF TGTGCCAGCACGGACAGGGGAGAGACCCAGTACTTC
. TRBJ2-3 . TRBV11-2 CASSLGVGGGYTQYF TGTGCCAGCAGCTTAGGGGTTGGGGGCGGGTATACGCAGTATTTT
. TRBJ1-2 . TRBV19 CASSINFYYGYTF TGTGCCAGTAGTATCAATTTTTACTATGGCTACACCTTC
. TRBJ1-5 . TRBV28 CASSLSRTNQPQHF TGTGCCAGCAGTTTAAGCAGGACTAATCAGCCCCAGCATTTT
TRBD1 TRBJ1-4 . TRBV7-6 CASSLVKTDRGGEKLFF TGTGCCAGCAGCCTAGTGAAGACCGACAGGGGAGGAGAAAAACTGTTTTTT
. TRBJ1-4 . TRBV6-5 CASSPRTLSEKLFF TGTGCCAGCAGCCCTAGGACATTAAGCGAAAAACTGTTTTTT
. TRBJ1-5 . TRBV28 CASSLPLNQPQHF TGTGCCAGCAGTTTACCCCTCAATCAGCCCCAGCATTTT
TRBD1 TRBJ2-7 . TRBV23-1 CASSQSVAGQGAKNEQYF TGCGCCAGCAGTCAATCCGTCGCGGGACAGGGGGCGAAAAACGAGCAGTACTTC
. TRBJ1-1 few TRBV7-2 CASSLAPEAKAFF TGTGCCAGCAGCTTAGCTCCGGAGGCGAAGGCTTTCTTT
. TRBJ1-4 . TRBV2 CASSPGPNEKLFF TGTGCCAGCAGTCCGGGACCTAATGAAAAACTGTTTTTT
TRBD1 TRBJ1-6 . TRBV2 CASSTGTGDNSPLHF TGTGCCAGCAGTACCGGGACAGGGGATAATTCACCCCTCCACTTT
TRBD2 TRBJ2-3 . TRBV12-5 CASGVLALGADTQYF TGTGCTAGTGGGGTACTAGCGCTAGGCGCAGATACGCAGTATTTT
. TRBJ2-7 . TRBV2 CASGDRPSYEQYF TGTGCCAGCGGGGACCGCCCCTCCTACGAGCAGTACTTC
. TRBJ2-6 . TRBV4-2 CASSPQGAGANVLTF TGTGCCAGCAGCCCCCAGGGTGCTGGGGCCAACGTCCTGACTTTC
TRBD2 TRBJ2-3 . TRBV28 CASRGGLAGLTRDTQYF TGTGCCAGCAGGGGAGGACTAGCGGGACTTACAAGGGATACGCAGTATTTT
. TRBJ2-7 . TRBV5-1 CASSLGVPSYEQYF TGCGCCAGCAGCTTGGGGGTACCTAGTTACGAGCAGTACTTC
. TRBJ2-5 . TRBV7-9 CASSLAAGQETQYF TGTGCCAGCAGCTTAGCAGCAGGACAAGAGACCCAGTACTTC
. TRBJ1-1 . TRBV5-4 CASSSGGGFTEAFF TGTGCCAGCAGCTCTGGGGGAGGCTTCACTGAAGCTTTCTTT
. TRBJ1-3 . TRBV9 CASSVAGADSGNTIYF TGTGCCAGCAGCGTAGCGGGGGCAGACTCTGGAAACACCATATATTTT
TRBD1 TRBJ1-4 . TRBV2 CASSLEGTGGGKLFF TGTGCCAGCAGCCTTGAAGGGACAGGGGGAGGAAAACTGTTTTTT
. TRBJ2-7 . TRBV7-2 CASSSPLEGSYEQYF TGTGCCAGCAGCTCACCGTTGGAGGGCTCCTACGAGCAGTACTTC
. TRBJ2-7 . TRBV28 CASSLYGPTEEQYF TGTGCCAGCAGTTTATACGGACCGACGGAGGAGCAGTACTTC
TRBD1 TRBJ2-6 once TRBV7-2 CASSPRTGGVSGANVLTF TGTGCCAGCAGCCCTCGGACAGGGGGTGTCTCTGGGGCCAACGTCCTGACTTTC
. TRBJ2-7 . TRBV6-1 CASSEKRWEQYF TGTGCCAGCAGTGAAAAACGTTGGGAGCAGTACTTC
. TRBJ2-5 . TRBV7-3 CASSPLGLSQETQYF TGTGCCAGCAGCCCCTTGGGACTTTCACAAGAGACCCAGTACTTC